The T cell receptor (beta chain) described here comes from a study of blood T cell repertoires in COVID-19. Study-level background: The United States, Italy and Spain were the sources of the acute and convalescent COVID-19 samples. In each case, the material was cDNA or gDNA derived from T cells, B-cell-depleted T cells, or PBMCs.

The table lists this clone with a few counts. As processed by the authors: Reference gene primers were amplified, and this amplification served to estimate nucleated cell counts. Libraries were prepared by immunoSEQ multiplex PCR; TCRdb keeps only in-frame clonotypes and omits some of them. That table furnishes V, J and clone size, whereas the DNA furnished D and trimming. Altogether about 100,000 clones are present, 65% to 85% being singletons, with the ten largest covering roughly 2%. The CDR3 has 15 residues. V was cut by 7 bases and J by 5 bases, with 20 bases left in between. The germline CDR1 and CDR2 sequences are SNHLY and FYNNEI.

The sequencing sample was made of peripheral blood. The V gene is TRBV2, the J gene TRBJ1-1; the D gene is possibly TRBD1 (5 bases). This TCR derives from a man in his 70s with active or convalescent COVID-19. As DNA, the CDR3 is TGTGCCAGCAACGGACTAATCACGGGGGGTACTGAAGCTTTCTTT. Translating gives CASNGLITGGTEAFF.